These 18 T cell receptor beta chains originate from one sample sequenced in a study of tissue T cells after allogeneic stem cell transplantation. Only in-frame clones appear in the TCRdb table, and some are missing; sequencing was by immunoSEQ multiplex PCR. The sample has more than 40,000 clones, about three quarters seen once. The sample consisted of sorted cells pooled from one or two spleens. These receptors were taken from a pool of C57BL/6 mice in good health.

This clone was recorded once. Each gene name is a mouse one. The read finishes 1 residue shy of the CDR3 end, and the germline J gene is used to complete it. J is TRBJ2-1 and V is TRBV3; TRBD2 matches at 9 bases. The CDR3 extends over 15 amino acids. Losses at the gene ends were 2 bases for V and 3 bases for J; bases not matched to a gene: 2. Germline V lookup: CDR1 SNHLY, CDR2 FYNGKV (reference sequence). CDR3 in amino acids: CASSLSWGGYAEQFF. The CDR3 bases that were read are TGTGCCAGCAGCTTAAGCTGGGGGGGCTATGCTGAGCAGTTC.

Details on this clone: Gene names are mouse gene names. The read ends 1 residue before the CDR3 terminus; that terminus is restored from the germline J gene. This chain links TRBV2 with TRBJ2-1; D might be TRBD2 (6 bases). The CDR3 is 11 residues long. The germline V gene encodes CDR1 LGHNA and CDR2 YSYQKL. Trimming took 0 bases from V and 13 from J, leaving 7 bases between them. CDR3 sequence reads: CASSQDGGQFF. Partial CDR3 DNA: TGTGCCAGCAGCCAAGATGGGGGTCAGTTC.

Points on this clone: Gene and germline names: mouse. The read ends 1 residue early relative to the CDR3; the germline J gene fills the gap. The chain uses TRBV3 and TRBJ1-2; 7 nucleotides align to TRBD1. The CDR3 contains 15 residues. Germline V gene sequence: CDR1 SNHLY, CDR2 FYNGKV (reference sequence). J was trimmed by 2 bases and V by 1 base; bases with no gene match: 4. The covered CDR3 bases are TGTGCCAGCAGCTTAGAACAGGGGTGGAACTCCGACTACACC. The encoded protein is CASSLEQGWNSDYT. The CDR3 in its entirety is CASSLEQGWNSDYTF. Based on the CDR3 plus reference TRBV3 and TRBJ1-2, the full variable domain is GPKVLQIPSHQIIDMGQMVTLNCDPVSNHLYFYWYKQILGQQMEFLVNFYNGKVMEKSKLFKDQFSVERPDGSYFTLKIQPTALEDSAVYFCASSLEQGWNSDYTFGSGTRLLVI.

In the case of this clone: Gene names and germline match the mouse. The read halts 1 residue ahead of the CDR3 end, with the missing end drawn from the germline J gene. The rearrangement uses TRBV3 and TRBJ1-1; D is unclear. Germline V gives CDR1 SNHLY, CDR2 FYNGKV (reference sequence). This CDR3 comprises 12 residues. V lost 3 bases and J lost 5, with 7 bases in between. The covered CDR3 bases are TGTGCCAGCAGCTTCTCCAAAACAGAAGTCTTC. This gives the protein CASSFSKTEVF. The whole CDR3 sequence reads CASSFSKTEVFF.

About this clone: The gene names here belong to mouse. Read sequence stops 1 residue before the CDR3 end, and the germline J gene provides the missing end. The chain employs TRBV13-2 and TRBJ2-4; 8 bases are shared with TRBD2. This CDR3 spans 15 amino acids. In germline, CDR1 is NNHNN, CDR2 SYGAGS (reference sequence). The V and J ends lost 0 bases and 7 bases, in that order; junction bases with no gene match: 7. CDR3 amino acids: CASGDAAGGRDTLYF. CDR3 DNA (partial): TGTGCCAGCGGTGATGCAGCTGGGGGGAGAGACACCTTGTAC.

A word on this clone: The gene symbols are mouse symbols. The missing CDR3 end, 1 residue past where the read stops, is filled in from the germline J gene. The V gene is TRBV4, the J gene TRBJ1-4, with a possible D match to TRBD1 (5 bases). The germline CDR1 and CDR2 sequences are LGHDT and YNNKQL (reference sequence). The CDR3 runs 13 residues. The V gene lost 8 bases and the J gene lost 4 bases, with 11 bases spanning the gap. This CDR3 reads CASGGGGNERLFF. The part of the CDR3 DNA that was read is TGTGCCAGCGGCGGGGGGGGCAACGAAAGATTATTT.

A remark on this clone: Genes and germline are mouse. Read coverage stops 1 residue before the CDR3 terminus; the germline J gene supplies the remainder. J is TRBJ2-1 and V is TRBV2; D call uncertain. This CDR3 spans 13 amino acids. V lost 0 bases and J 5 bases, leaving 5 bases between the germline ends. Germline V lookup: CDR1 LGHNA, CDR2 YSYQKL. The part of the CDR3 DNA that was read is TGTGCCAGCAGCCAAGATTGGGATGCTGAGCAGTTC. It yields the protein CASSQDWDAEQF. The whole CDR3 protein reads CASSQDWDAEQFF.

Of note for this clone: Germline and genes here are mouse. Read sequence stops 1 residue before the CDR3 end, and the germline J gene provides the missing end. The chain couples TRBV13-2 to TRBJ2-5; TRBD2 aligns across 11 bases. This CDR3 spans 14 amino acids. Germline V CDR1 and CDR2: NNHNN, SYGAGS (reference sequence). Trimming cost V 3 bases and J 6 bases; bases outside gene matches: 3. CDR3: CASGVGTGGDTQYF. CDR3 bases read: TGTGCCAGCGGTGTCGGGACTGGGGGTGACACCCAGTAC.

This clone was recorded a few times. Gene and germline names: mouse. The read halts 1 residue ahead of the CDR3 end, with the missing end drawn from the germline J gene. The chain links TRBV16 to TRBJ2-7, with 14 positions matching TRBD2. Losses at the gene ends were 5 bases for V and 5 bases for J; bases not matched to a gene: 2. Germline CDR1 is SGHSA and CDR2 is FRNQAP. CDR3 length equals 14 residues. The CDR3: CASSPGLGGHEQYF. CDR3 bases read: TGTGCAAGCAGCCCGGGACTGGGGGGGCATGAACAGTAC.

As regards this clone: The genes and germline here are from mouse. The read finishes 1 residue shy of the CDR3 end, and the germline J gene is used to complete it. The rearrangement uses TRBV12-1 and TRBJ1-2, with no clear D. Germline CDR1 reads SGHSN; CDR2 reads HYEKVE. Trimming stripped 0 bases from V and 2 bases from J, with 9 bases between. CDR3 size: 14 residues. Incomplete CDR3 DNA: TGTGCCAGCTCTCTCGATTCCCAGAACTCCGACTACACC. It specifies CASSLDSQNSDYT. The full CDR3 protein is CASSLDSQNSDYTF.

This clone was seen once. Germline and genes here are mouse. The read stops 1 residue short of the end of the CDR3; the missing end is completed from the germline J gene. The same CDR3 can be traced to other DNA sequences in this sample. J is TRBJ2-3 and V is TRBV3, with unresolved D. Per the germline V gene, CDR1 is SNHLY and CDR2 is FYNGKV (reference sequence). The V gene lost 1 base and the J gene lost 2 bases, with 4 bases spanning the gap. The CDR3 consists of 13 residues. CDR3 DNA (partial): TGTGCCAGCAGCTTAGGAGATGCAGAAACGCTGTAT. This codes for CASSLGDAETLY. The complete CDR3 sequence is CASSLGDAETLYF.

Only a few counts were recorded for this clone. Genes and germline come from the mouse. The read stops 1 residue short of the end of the CDR3; the missing end is completed from the germline J gene. The chain is built from TRBV16 and TRBJ1-4, with a weak D call TRBD1 (6 bases). The V gene's germline CDR1 is SGHSA and CDR2 FRNQAP. The V gene lost 4 bases and the J gene lost 3 bases, with 9 bases spanning the gap. CDR3 length equals 14 residues. The CDR3 DNA, read in part, is TGTGCAAGCAGCTCCGGGACAACCAACGAAAGATTATTT. Protein sequence: CASSSGTTNERLF. The whole CDR3 sequence is CASSSGTTNERLFF.

To note about this clone: Each gene name is a mouse one. The missing CDR3 end, 1 residue past where the read stops, is filled in from the germline J gene. This chain links TRBV17 with TRBJ1-4; 7 positions match TRBD1. Unmatched junction bases numbered 9, after V lost 1 base and J lost 7 bases. Per the germline V gene, CDR1 is MNHDT and CDR2 is YYDKIL. The CDR3 runs to 16 residues. This CDR3 reads CASSRVPDRVRERLFF. Incomplete CDR3 DNA: TGTGCTAGCAGTAGAGTCCCTGACAGGGTGCGCGAAAGATTATTT.

Concerning this clone: Mouse germline and gene names are used. The read ends 1 residue shy of where the CDR3 ends; the end is completed using the germline J gene. The gene calls are TRBV4 and TRBJ2-3; 10 nucleotides agree with TRBD2. Germline values: CDR1 LGHDT, CDR2 YNNKQL (reference sequence). The CDR3 totals 15 residues. V lost 5 bases and J lost 0; bases outside the gene matches: 2. CDR3 DNA (partial): TGTGCCAGCAGCCCGGGACTGGGGAGTGCAGAAACGCTGTAT. Translating gives CASSPGLGSAETLY. The entire CDR3 sequence reads CASSPGLGSAETLYF.

With respect to this clone: The genes and germline here are from mouse. Read data end 1 residue before the CDR3 end; the end is taken from the germline J gene. This sequence joins TRBV1 and TRBJ1-2; D gene uncertain. Germline V CDR1 and CDR2: NSQYPW, LRSPGD (reference sequence). This CDR3 contains 15 residues. The V and J ends lost 0 bases and 2 bases respectively, with 10 bases between them. CDR3 bases read: TGCACCTGCAGTGCAGATAGAAGGCTGAACTCCGACTACACC. The encoded protein is CTCSADRRLNSDYT. The full CDR3 reads CTCSADRRLNSDYTF.

About this clone itself: Any gene name here is a mouse gene name. This CDR3 reads CAIGTGGANTLYF. The covered CDR3 bases are TGTGCCATCGGGACTGGGGGGGCTAACACCTTGTAC. The gene calls are TRBV13-2 and TRBJ2-4, with 14 bases aligning to TRBD2. The read terminates 1 residue before the CDR3 end, so the remaining end is supplied by the germline J gene. The CDR3 is 13 amino acids. CDR1 and CDR2 from the germline V gene are NNHNN and SYGAGS (reference sequence). V lost 9 bases to trimming and J lost 6 bases; unmatched junction nucleotides: 3.

A word on this clone: Mouse names are used for the genes. The read terminates 1 residue before the CDR3 end, so the remaining end is supplied by the germline J gene. This chain links TRBV12-2 with TRBJ2-7; D call uncertain. The CDR3 is made up of 10 amino acids. Germline loops: CDR1 SGHLS, CDR2 HYDKME. V was clipped by 3 bases and J by 4 bases, with 3 bases between them. Incomplete CDR3 DNA: TGTGCCAGCTCTACTTATGAACAGTAC. It is translated as CASSTYEQY. The complete CDR3 protein is CASSTYEQYF.

A word on this clone: Gene names are the mouse ones. The CDR3 end is not reached by the read, which stops 1 residue before it; the germline J gene fills it in. The chain is built from TRBV5 and TRBJ2-3; perhaps TRBD2 as D (5 bases). With 4 bases removed from V and 0 bases from J, the gap between germline ends came to 11 bases. Per germline, CDR1 LGHNA and CDR2 YNLKQL (reference sequence). The CDR3 spans 15 residues. CDR3 amino acids: CASSPHWTSAETLYF. The CDR3 DNA, read in part, is TGTGCCAGCAGCCCCCACTGGACTAGTGCAGAAACGCTGTAT.